The 15 T cell receptor beta chains reported below all come from one sample, sequenced in a study of blood T cell repertoires in COVID-19. The protocol was immunoSEQ multiplex PCR, while the TCRdb copy is restricted to in-frame clones and leaves out a portion. The sample holds over 350,000 clones, about nine tenths seen once. Sequencing was done on a sample of PBMCs or T cells enriched from blood (not recorded which). Every receptor here comes from a woman aged 40 to 55 who had been exposed to COVID-19.

This clone appeared once. This chain links TRBV2 with TRBJ1-1; tentative D call: TRBD1 (5 bases). Per germline, CDR1 SNHLY and CDR2 FYNNEI. The V gene lost 9 bases and the J gene lost 0 bases, with 14 bases spanning the gap. This CDR3 region has 14 residues. The CDR3 protein is CASAYRQLNTEAFF. CDR3 DNA: TGTGCCAGTGCCTACAGGCAATTGAACACTGAAGCTTTCTTT.

This clone has more than one count but fewer than ten. The chain couples TRBV7-9 to TRBJ2-1, with D possibly being TRBD1 (6 bases). Per germline, CDR1 SEHNR and CDR2 FQNEAQ (reference sequence). The CDR3 runs to 13 residues. The V end lost 5 bases, the J end lost 6 bases, and 11 bases lay between the germline ends. The CDR3 DNA reads as TGTGCCAGCAGCCGCGCAGGGGTCAATGAGCAGTTCTTC. Amino acids: CASSRAGVNEQFF. Based on the CDR3 plus reference TRBV7-9 and TRBJ2-1, the full variable domain is DTGVSQNPRHKITKRGQNVTFRCDPISEHNRLYWYRQTLGQGPEFLTYFQNEAQLEKSRLLSDRFSAERPKGSFSTLEIQRTEQGDSAMYLCASSRAGVNEQFFGPGTRLTVL.

The chain couples TRBV3-1 (or the pseudogene TRBV3-2) to TRBJ2-6, with D unclear. The V gene's germline CDR1 is LGHDT and CDR2 YNNKEL (reference sequence). Trimming took 4 bases from V and 0 from J, leaving 13 bases between them. This CDR3 contains 17 residues. The chain's CDR3 is CASSPDSGTSGANVLTF. Here the CDR3 DNA reads TGTGCCAGCAGCCCCGATTCAGGAACCTCTGGGGCCAACGTCCTGACTTTC.

The rearrangement links TRBV30 to TRBJ1-3; 7 nucleotides line up with TRBD1. The CDR3 runs 13 residues. Germline V gene sequence: CDR1 GTSNPN, CDR2 SVGIG (reference sequence). The V and J ends lost 0 bases and 7 bases, in that order; junction bases with no gene match: 3. The CDR3 bases are TGTGCCTGGAGTGTACAGACAGGGAACACCATATATTTT. Translating it yields CAWSVQTGNTIYF.

The rearrangement links TRBV11-1 to TRBJ2-3; 7 nucleotides agree with TRBD2. CDR3 length equals 15 residues. With V trimmed by 5 bases and J by 6 bases, 11 bases remained unmatched. Germline V gene data show CDR1 as SGHAT and CDR2 as FQDESV (reference sequence). Written as DNA, the CDR3 is TGTGCCAGCAGCCAGACCTTCGGGGGGAGGGATACGCAGTATTTT. Its protein product is CASSQTFGGRDTQYF.

V is TRBV20-1 and J is TRBJ1-1; no clear D gene. V shed 0 bases and J shed 7 bases, with 3 bases lying between them. CDR1 and CDR2 (germline): DFQATT, SNEGSKA (reference sequence). The CDR3 is 10 amino acids. CDR3 nucleotides: TGCAGTGCTAGAGACGTTGAAGCTTTCTTT. It yields the protein CSARDVEAFF.

The chain recombines TRBV7-3 with TRBJ1-6; D not certain. V was cut by 5 bases and J by 0 bases, with 11 bases left in between. The CDR3 is 16 amino acids. From germline, CDR1 is SGHTA and CDR2 FQGTGA. The CDR3 nucleotides read TGTGCCAGCAGCCCGCGATTGAGCTCCTATAATTCACCCCTCCACTTT. Translating it yields CASSPRLSSYNSPLHF.

The chain combines TRBV2 with TRBJ1-2; no definite D call. Germline V lookup: CDR1 SNHLY, CDR2 FYNNEI. The CDR3 has 14 amino acids. Trimming shortened V by 7 bases and J by 4 bases, and 16 bases separated the two germline ends. DNA for the CDR3: TGTGCCAGCACCCCCTCCGTGTCCAGCTATGGCTACACCTTC. Protein: CASTPSVSSYGYTF.

J is TRBJ1-2 and V is TRBV2; TRBD1 matches at 9 bases. Germline V lookup: CDR1 SNHLY, CDR2 FYNNEI. The CDR3 consists of 13 residues. Losses at the gene ends were 10 bases for V and 14 bases for J; bases not matched to a gene: 17. DNA for the CDR3: TGTGCCATCTCGACAGGGGGTTCCCTATGGGAGACCTTC. Amino acids: CAISTGGSLWETF.

The chain links TRBV5-1 to TRBJ2-7; a possible D gene is TRBD1 (6 bases). Per the germline V gene, CDR1 is SGHRS and CDR2 is YFSETQ. The CDR3 runs to 14 residues. Trimming removed 2 bases at V and 2 bases at J, with 11 bases between. CDR3 sequence (DNA): TGCGCCAGCAGCTTTGGGACATCGACCTACGAGCAGTACTTC. Protein sequence: CASSFGTSTYEQYF.

This chain joins TRBV4-3 and TRBJ2-2; 8 bases fit TRBD2. There are 16 residues in the CDR3. Germline CDR1 is LGHNA and CDR2 is YSLEER. V lost 4 bases to trimming and J lost 3 bases; unmatched junction nucleotides: 7. The CDR3 DNA reads TGCGCCAGCAGCCTCCGACTAGCGCTTGACACCGGGGAGCTGTTTTTT. Translating it yields CASSLRLALDTGELFF.

In its sample, this clone was seen a few times. V usage is TRBV12-5 and J usage is TRBJ2-7, with 7 bases that match TRBD1. The germline V gene encodes CDR1 LGHNT and CDR2 FRNRAP. This CDR3 contains 16 residues. After removal of 0 bases from V and 3 bases from J, the junction contained 8 bases not matched to a gene. The CDR3 spells CASGLVQVQGDYEQYF. CDR3 sequence (DNA): TGTGCTAGTGGTTTGGTACAGGTTCAGGGGGACTACGAGCAGTACTTC.

The V and J genes are TRBV13 and TRBJ1-4; 8 bases are a match to TRBD1. Trimming at V came to 0 bases and at J to 0 bases, leaving 3 bases not matched to a gene. Per germline, CDR1 PRHDT and CDR2 FYEKMQ (reference sequence). CDR3 length: 17 residues. The CDR3 DNA is TGTGCCAGCAGCTTAGGGGCAGGGGGCCCAACTAATGAAAAACTGTTTTTT. It yields the protein CASSLGAGGPTNEKLFF.

The rearrangement uses TRBV6-5 and TRBJ1-2; 10 nucleotides align to TRBD1. CDR3 length: 13 amino acids. Germline V CDR1 and CDR2: MNHEY, SVGAGI. V was pared by 6 bases and J by 8 bases, with 6 bases of the junction left unmatched. The CDR3 spells CASRGTGASGYTF. The CDR3 DNA follows: TGTGCCAGCAGAGGGACAGGGGCCAGCGGCTACACCTTC.

V gene TRBV5-1 combines with J gene TRBJ2-1; no reliable D call. The germline V gene has CDR1 SGHRS and CDR2 YFSETQ. This CDR3 region has 12 residues. V lost 2 bases and J 4 bases, leaving 4 bases between the germline ends. Here the CDR3 DNA reads TGCGCCAGCAGCTTCCAGTACAATGAGCAGTTCTTC. Protein: CASSFQYNEQFF.